The present T cell receptor beta chain was sequenced within a study of Ad26.COV2.S vaccination and SARS-CoV-2 variants. About the research overall: Once, or twice with 56 days between doses, Ad26.COV2.S was given intramuscularly. Study-level findings and limits: Assessments of TCR breadth and depth may have underestimated the total T cell responses. Responses of spike-specific T cells (both CD8+ and CD4+) reportedly showed substantial breadth after vaccination.

As concerns this clone: The target antigen is unknown.

The sample's treatment: roughly 18 received Ad26.COV2.S at low or high dose, single or two shots; several received placebo; per-sample allocation not given. Material that was analyzed had been drawn on day 63 after the first vaccine or placebo injection. The table came from immunoSEQ multiplex PCR; TCRdb's copy has only in-frame clones and leaves some out. This table has about 370,000 clones, 75% to 90% appearing once. The source material was peripheral blood, sampled in a trial of Ad26.COV2.S vaccine versus placebo. The receptor was isolated from a person between 18 and 65 years old who received the Ad26.COV2.S COVID-19 vaccine or a placebo.

In DNA, the CDR3 is TGCGCCAGCAGCTTGGGATGGGGTGACACTGAAGCTTTCTTT. This sequence encodes CASSLGWGDTEAFF. The chain joins TRBV5-1 to TRBJ1-1; D is uncertain. The CDR3 runs 14 residues. V lost 0 bases and J lost 3, with 9 bases in between. Looked up from germline, CDR1 is SGHRS and CDR2 is YFSETQ.